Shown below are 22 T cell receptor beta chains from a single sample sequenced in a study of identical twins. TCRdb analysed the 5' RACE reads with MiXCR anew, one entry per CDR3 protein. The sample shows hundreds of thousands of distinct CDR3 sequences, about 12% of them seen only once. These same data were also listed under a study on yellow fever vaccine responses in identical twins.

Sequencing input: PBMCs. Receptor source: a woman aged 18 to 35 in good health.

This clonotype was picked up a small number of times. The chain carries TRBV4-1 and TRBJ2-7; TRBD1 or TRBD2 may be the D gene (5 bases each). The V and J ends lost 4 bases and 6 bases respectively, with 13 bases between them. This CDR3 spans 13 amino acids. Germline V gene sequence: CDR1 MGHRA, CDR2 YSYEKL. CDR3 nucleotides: TGCGCCAGCAGCCCCAGGGAAGGAGGCGAGCAGTACGTC. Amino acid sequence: CASSPREGGEQYV.

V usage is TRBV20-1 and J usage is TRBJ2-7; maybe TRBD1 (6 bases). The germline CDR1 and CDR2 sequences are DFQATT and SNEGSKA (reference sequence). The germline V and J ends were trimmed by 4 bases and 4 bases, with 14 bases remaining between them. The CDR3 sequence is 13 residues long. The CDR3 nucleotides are TGCAGTGCTAAGCCAACAGGGTCGTACGAGCAGTACTTC. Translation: CSAKPTGSYEQYF.

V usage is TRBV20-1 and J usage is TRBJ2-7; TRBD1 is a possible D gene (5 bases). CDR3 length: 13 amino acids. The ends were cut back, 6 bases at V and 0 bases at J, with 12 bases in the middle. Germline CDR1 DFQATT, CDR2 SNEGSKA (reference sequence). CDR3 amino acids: CSANTGSSYEQYV. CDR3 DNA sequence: TGCAGTGCGAATACAGGAAGCTCCTACGAGCAGTACGTC.

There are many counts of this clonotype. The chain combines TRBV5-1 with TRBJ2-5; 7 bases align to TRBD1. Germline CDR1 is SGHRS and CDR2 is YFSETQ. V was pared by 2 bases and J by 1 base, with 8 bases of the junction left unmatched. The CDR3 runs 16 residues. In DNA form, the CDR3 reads TGCGCCAGCAGCTTCGGACAGGCGAGGCTCCAAGAGACCCAGTACTTC. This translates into CASSFGQARLQETQYF.

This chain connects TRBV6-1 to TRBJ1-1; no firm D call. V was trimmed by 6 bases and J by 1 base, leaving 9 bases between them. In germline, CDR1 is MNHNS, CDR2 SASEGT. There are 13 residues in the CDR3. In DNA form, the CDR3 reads TGTGCCAGCAGGGCGACATCGAACACTGAAGCTTTCTTT. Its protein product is CASRATSNTEAFF.

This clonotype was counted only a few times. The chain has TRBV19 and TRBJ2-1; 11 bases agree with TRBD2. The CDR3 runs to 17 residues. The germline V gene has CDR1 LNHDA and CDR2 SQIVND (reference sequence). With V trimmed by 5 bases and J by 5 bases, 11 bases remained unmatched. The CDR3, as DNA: TGTGCCAGTAGTCCCCGGGAGCTAGCGGGAGGCCACAATGAGCAGTTCTTC. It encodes CASSPRELAGGHNEQFF.

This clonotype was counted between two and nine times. CDR3 loop: CATSRDRLWAGGPDTQYF. CDR3 DNA sequence: TGTGCCACCAGCAGAGATCGTCTTTGGGCGGGGGGCCCAGATACGCAGTATTTT. The rearrangement joins TRBV15 to TRBJ2-3; TRBD2 matches 8 bases. Germline V gives CDR1 LNHNV, CDR2 YYDKDF (reference sequence). With 0 bases clipped from V and 4 bases from J, the junction kept 12 bases outside the gene matches. CDR3 length equals 18 residues.

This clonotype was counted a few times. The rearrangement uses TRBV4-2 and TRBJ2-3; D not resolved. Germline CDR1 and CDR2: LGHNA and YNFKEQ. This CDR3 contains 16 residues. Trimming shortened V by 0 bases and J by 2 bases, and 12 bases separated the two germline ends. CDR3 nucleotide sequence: TGTGCCAGCAGCCAAGATCAAGGCACCAACACAGATACGCAGTATTTT. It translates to CASSQDQGTNTDTQYF.

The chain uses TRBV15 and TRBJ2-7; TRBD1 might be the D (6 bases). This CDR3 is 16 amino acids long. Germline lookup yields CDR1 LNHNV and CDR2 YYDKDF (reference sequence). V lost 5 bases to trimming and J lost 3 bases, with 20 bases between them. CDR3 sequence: CATSRDTVLTYYEQYF. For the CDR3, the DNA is TGTGCCACCAGCCGGGACACGGTCCTGACATACTACGAGCAGTACTTC.

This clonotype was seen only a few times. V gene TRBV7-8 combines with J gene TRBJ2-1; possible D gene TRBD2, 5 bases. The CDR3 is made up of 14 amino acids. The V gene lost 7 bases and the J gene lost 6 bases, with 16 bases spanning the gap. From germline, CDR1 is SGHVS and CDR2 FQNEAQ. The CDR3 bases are TGTGCCAGCAAGACTGTTACCCGGGGCAATGAGCAGTTCTTC. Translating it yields CASKTVTRGNEQFF.

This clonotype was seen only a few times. CDR3 DNA sequence: TGTGCCAGCAGTCCGAGGGGGCCCACAGATACGCAGTATTTT. Amino acid sequence: CASSPRGPTDTQYF. The rearrangement uses TRBV5-4 and TRBJ2-3; 7 nucleotides align to TRBD1. Trimming cost V 5 bases and J 2 bases; bases outside gene matches: 5. The germline CDR1 and CDR2 sequences are SGHNT and YYREEE (reference sequence). This CDR3 contains 14 residues.

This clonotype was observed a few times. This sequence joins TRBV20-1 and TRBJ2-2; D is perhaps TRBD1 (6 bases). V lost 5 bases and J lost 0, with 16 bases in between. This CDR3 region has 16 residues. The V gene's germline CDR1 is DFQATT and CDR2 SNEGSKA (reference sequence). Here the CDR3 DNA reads TGCAGTGCTTGGGATACCGGGACATCGAACACCGGGGAGCTGTTTTTT. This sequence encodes CSAWDTGTSNTGELFF.

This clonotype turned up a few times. CDR3 in amino acids: CASSLILGTGVYEQYF. For the CDR3, the DNA is TGTGCCAGCAGTTTAATTCTTGGTACAGGGGTTTACGAGCAGTACTTC. The chain has TRBV28 and TRBJ2-7, with 7 nucleotides matching TRBD1. After removal of 2 bases from V and 4 bases from J, the junction contained 11 bases not matched to a gene. Per the germline V gene, CDR1 is MDHEN and CDR2 is SYDVKM. CDR3 length: 16 amino acids.

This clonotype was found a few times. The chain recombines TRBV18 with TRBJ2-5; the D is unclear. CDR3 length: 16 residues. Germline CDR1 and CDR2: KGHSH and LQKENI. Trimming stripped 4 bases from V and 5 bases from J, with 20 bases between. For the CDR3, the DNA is TGTGCCAGCTCACAAGTTCTGATACAGCAGGTGGAGACCCAGTACTTC. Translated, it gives CASSQVLIQQVETQYF.

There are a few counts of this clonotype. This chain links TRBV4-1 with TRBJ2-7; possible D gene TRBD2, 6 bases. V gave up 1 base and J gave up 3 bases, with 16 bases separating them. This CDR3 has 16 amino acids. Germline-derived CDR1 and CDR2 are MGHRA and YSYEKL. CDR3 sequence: CASSQAPPGLSYEQYF. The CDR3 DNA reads TGCGCCAGCAGCCAAGCTCCCCCGGGACTGAGCTACGAGCAGTACTTC.

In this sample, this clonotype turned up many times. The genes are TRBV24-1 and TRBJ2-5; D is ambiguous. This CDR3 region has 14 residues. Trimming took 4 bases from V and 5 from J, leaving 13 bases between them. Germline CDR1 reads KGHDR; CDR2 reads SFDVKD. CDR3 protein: CATSENGPSETQYF. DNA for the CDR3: TGTGCCACCAGTGAGAACGGTCCTTCGGAGACCCAGTACTTC.

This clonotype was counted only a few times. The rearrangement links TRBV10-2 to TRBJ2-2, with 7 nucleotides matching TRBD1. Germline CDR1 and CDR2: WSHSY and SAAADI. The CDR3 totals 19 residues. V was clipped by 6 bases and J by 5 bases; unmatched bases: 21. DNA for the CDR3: TGCGCCAGCAGCCTCCGAGGTGGACAGGAATACTTTGGGACCGGGGAGCTGTTTTTT. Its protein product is CASSLRGGQEYFGTGELFF.

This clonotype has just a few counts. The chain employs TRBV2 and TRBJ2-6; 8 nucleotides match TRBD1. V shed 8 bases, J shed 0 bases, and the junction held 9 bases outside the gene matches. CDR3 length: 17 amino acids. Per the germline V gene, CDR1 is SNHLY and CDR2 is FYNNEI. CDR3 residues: CASAATGGISGANVLTF. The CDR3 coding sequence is TGTGCCAGCGCTGCCACAGGGGGTATCTCTGGGGCCAACGTCCTGACTTTC.

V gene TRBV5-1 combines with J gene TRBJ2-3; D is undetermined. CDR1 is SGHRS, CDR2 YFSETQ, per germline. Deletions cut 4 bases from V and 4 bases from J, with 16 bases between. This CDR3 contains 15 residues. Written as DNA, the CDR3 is TGCGCCAGCAGCCCAGCCCCCCACTTGTCAGATACGCAGTATTTT. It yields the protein CASSPAPHLSDTQYF.

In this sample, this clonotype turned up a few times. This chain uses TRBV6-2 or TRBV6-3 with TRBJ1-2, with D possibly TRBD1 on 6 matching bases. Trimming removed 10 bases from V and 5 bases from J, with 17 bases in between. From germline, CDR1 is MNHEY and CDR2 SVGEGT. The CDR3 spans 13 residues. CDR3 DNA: TGTGCCACCGCCACGGGGGCAAAATATGGCTACACCTTC. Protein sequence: CATATGAKYGYTF.

As DNA, the CDR3 is TGCGCCAGCAGCTTGGAGAACGTCCAGAACACTGAAGCTTTCTTT. The encoded protein is CASSLENVQNTEAFF. The chain carries TRBV5-1 and TRBJ1-1; D ambiguous. The V gene lost 0 bases and the J gene lost 1 base, with 10 bases spanning the gap. Germline loops: CDR1 SGHRS, CDR2 YFSETQ. The CDR3 has 15 residues.

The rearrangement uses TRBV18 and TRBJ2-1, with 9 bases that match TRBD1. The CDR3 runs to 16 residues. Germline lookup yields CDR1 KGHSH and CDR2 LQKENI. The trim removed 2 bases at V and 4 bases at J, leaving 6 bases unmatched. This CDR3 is CASSPDGQGIYNEQFF. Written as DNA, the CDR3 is TGTGCCAGCTCACCAGATGGACAGGGGATTTACAATGAGCAGTTCTTC. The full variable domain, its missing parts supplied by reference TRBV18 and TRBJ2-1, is NAGVMQNPRHLVRRRGQEARLRCSPMKGHSHVYWYRQLPEEGLKFMVYLQKENIIDESGMPKERFSAEFPKEGPSILRIQQVVRGDSAAYFCASSPDGQGIYNEQFFGPGTRLTVL.